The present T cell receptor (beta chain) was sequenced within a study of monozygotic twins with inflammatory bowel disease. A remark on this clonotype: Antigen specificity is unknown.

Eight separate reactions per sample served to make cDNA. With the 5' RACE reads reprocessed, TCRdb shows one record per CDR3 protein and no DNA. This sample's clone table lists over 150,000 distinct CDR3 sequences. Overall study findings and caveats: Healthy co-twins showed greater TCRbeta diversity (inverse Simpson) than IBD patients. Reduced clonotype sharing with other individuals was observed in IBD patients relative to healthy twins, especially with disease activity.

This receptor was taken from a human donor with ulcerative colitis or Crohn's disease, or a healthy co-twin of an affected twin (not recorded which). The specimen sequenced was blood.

The CDR3 reads CASSYPQGATQLYEQYF. The J gene is TRBJ2-7, the V gene TRBV6-2 or TRBV6-3; TCRdb's D call of TRBD1 is untestable without DNA. The CDR3 contains 17 residues. The V gene's germline CDR1 is MNHEY and CDR2 SVGEGT.